This TCR beta chain was retrieved from a study of blood T cell repertoires in COVID-19. Study background: Sample material is recorded as cDNA or gDNA derived from T cells, B-cell-depleted T cells, or PBMCs.

V lost 5 bases, J lost 9 bases, and 7 bases stayed unmatched. Germline loops: CDR1 SGHVS, CDR2 FNYEAQ. CDR3 length equals 15 residues. In the authors' workflow: Estimation of nucleated cell counts relied on the amplification of reference gene primers. Produced via immunoSEQ multiplex PCR; TCRdb's table is partial and in-frame only. V, J and clone size derive from that table, while D and trimming were established from the DNA sequence. The profile shows 93,000 or so clones, roughly 84% of them singletons. The sample comprised peripheral blood. The origin of this receptor is a human donor in a cohort sampled during active COVID-19. V is TRBV7-6 and J is TRBJ1-6, with TRBD1 identical over 10 bases. This chain's CDR3 is CASSPETGGTSPLHF. CDR3 nucleotide sequence: TGTGCCAGCAGCCCTGAGACAGGGGGCACTTCACCCCTCCACTTT.